A single sample is the source of the 11 T cell receptor beta chains below, sequenced in a study of cytomegalovirus exposure and HLA in healthy donors. 60 Vbeta and 13 Jbeta primers were used in PCR. Some clones are missing from TCRdb's copy, which holds only in-frame ones; the method was immunoSEQ multiplex PCR. The table lists about 200,000 clones, around 87% of them singletons. Material for sequencing was PBMCs. These receptors originate from a boy aged 2 to 10 in good health and CMV-seronegative.

V usage is TRBV6-1 and J usage is TRBJ2-7; unclear D gene. From germline, CDR1 is MNHNS and CDR2 SASEGT. The ends were cut back, 2 bases at V and 3 bases at J, with 11 bases in the middle. CDR3 length: 14 residues. CDR3 amino acids: CASSEMAAIYEQYF. CDR3 nucleotide sequence: TGTGCCAGCAGTGAAATGGCAGCGATCTACGAGCAGTACTTC.

The DNA for the CDR3 is TGTGCCACCAGCAGAGGAGAGGGGGGAGCGGGGATAGGCTACACCTTC. Encoded protein: CATSRGEGGAGIGYTF. The chain links TRBV15 to TRBJ1-2; perhaps TRBD1 as D (6 bases). The CDR3 extends over 16 amino acids. Trimming shortened V by 1 base and J by 8 bases, and 20 bases separated the two germline ends. Looked up from germline, CDR1 is LNHNV and CDR2 is YYDKDF (reference sequence).

The chain carries TRBV7-2 and TRBJ2-5; D unresolved. Trimming removed 5 bases at V and 4 bases at J, with 17 bases between. The CDR3 covers 15 residues. Germline CDR1 and CDR2: SGHTA and FQGNSA. DNA for the CDR3: TGTGCCAGCAGCACCGGTCGTGGCGGAAGAGAGACCCAGTACTTC. It translates to CASSTGRGGRETQYF.

The gene calls are TRBV25-1 and TRBJ2-5; unclear D gene. The better agreement between TRBJ2-7 and the DNA end casts doubt on the J call. This CDR3 has 15 amino acids. The germline V gene has CDR1 MGHDK and CDR2 SYGVNS. CDR3 residues: CASTHSRIFAYEQYF. The DNA for the CDR3 is TGTGCCAGCACCCATTCGCGAATCTTTGCCTACGAGCAGTACTTC.

This sequence joins TRBV7-2 and TRBJ2-3; 9 positions agree with TRBD1. V was clipped by 5 bases and J by 2 bases; unmatched bases: 5. Germline V lookup: CDR1 SGHTA, CDR2 FQGNSA. This CDR3 is 15 amino acids long. The CDR3 DNA is TGTGCCAGCAGCACTCGGACAGGGGTCACAGATACGCAGTATTTT. This codes for CASSTRTGVTDTQYF.

In regard to this clone: Other DNA sequences from this sample encode an identical CDR3 as well. V usage is TRBV6-6 and J usage is TRBJ1-1; D is perhaps TRBD1 (6 bases). The CDR3 contains 13 residues. CDR1 is MNHNY and CDR2 is SVGAGI in the germline V gene (reference sequence). V was clipped by 0 bases and J by 6 bases, with 8 bases between them. CDR3: CASSYSGGPEAFF. The CDR3 region has the DNA TGTGCCAGCAGTTACTCGGGGGGGCCTGAAGCTTTCTTT.

The chain is built from TRBV4-2 and TRBJ2-1, with TRBD2 matching over 9 bases. V shed 1 base and J 4 bases; nucleotides not matched to a gene: 5. Germline values: CDR1 LGHNA, CDR2 YNFKEQ. The CDR3 sequence is 16 residues long. CDR3 loop: CASSQGSSGGYNEQFF. The CDR3 coding sequence is TGTGCCAGCAGCCAAGGTTCCAGCGGGGGGTACAATGAGCAGTTCTTC.

In this sample, this clone turned up once. This chain joins TRBV28 and TRBJ1-3; D is unresolved. The ends were cut back, 3 bases at V and 1 base at J, with 13 bases in the middle. Germline V lookup: CDR1 MDHEN, CDR2 SYDVKM. The CDR3 is 16 amino acids. For the CDR3, the DNA is TGTGCCAGCAGTTTCCAACAGTGGGTTTCTGGAAACACCATATATTTT. Its protein product is CASSFQQWVSGNTIYF.

The gene calls are TRBV19 and TRBJ2-1, with 12 bases matching TRBD2. The germline V gene has CDR1 LNHDA and CDR2 SQIVND (reference sequence). This CDR3 is 18 amino acids long. Germline trimming cut 0 bases from V and 8 bases from J; bases unmatched to any gene: 11. Written as DNA, the CDR3 is TGTGCCAGTAGTATAGATCAGCTAGCGGGGGGGCCTATCTATGAGCAGTTCTTC. Its protein is CASSIDQLAGGPIYEQFF.

The genes are TRBV11-2 and TRBJ1-2; possibly TRBD1 for D (6 bases). The CDR3 contains 13 residues. Germline CDR1 SGHAT, CDR2 FQNNGV. The V end was cut by 3 bases, the J end by 7 bases, with 12 bases between. CDR3 residues: CASSLDGQFGYTF. The CDR3, as DNA: TGTGCCAGCAGCTTGGATGGACAGTTTGGCTACACCTTC.

The chain links TRBV15 to TRBJ2-1; 8 bases are a match to TRBD1. The CDR3 consists of 15 residues. Germline CDR1 LNHNV, CDR2 YYDKDF (reference sequence). Germline trimming cut 0 bases from V and 6 bases from J; bases unmatched to any gene: 4. DNA of the CDR3: TGTGCCACCAGCAGAGATCCGGGACAGGTCAATGAGCAGTTCTTC. This encodes CATSRDPGQVNEQFF.